A single sample is the source of the 22 T cell receptor beta chains below, sequenced in a study of blood T cells in healthy people across ages. A sample-barcoded 5' primer and a J-beta primer mix were used in a second PCR of about 6 to 11 cycles. A single record per CDR3 protein comes from TCRdb applying MiXCR to the 5' RACE reads. The sample lists around 650,000 distinct CDR3 sequences; approximately 30% were seen once. Sequenced sample: blood. These receptors came from an elderly woman in good health.

The chain uses TRBV7-2 and TRBJ2-3, with D possibly being TRBD2 (5 bases). V was trimmed by 5 bases and J by 2 bases, leaving 17 bases between them. This CDR3 contains 16 residues. Germline CDR1 SGHTA, CDR2 FQGNSA. CDR3 DNA: TGTGCCAGCAGCCCCTTCGGGCGGGTGAACACAGATACGCAGTATTTT. Protein sequence: CASSPFGRVNTDTQYF.

This clonotype was seen repeatedly, ten times or more. The chain is built from TRBV7-2 and TRBJ2-1; tentatively, D is TRBD1 (7 bases). The ends were cut back, 2 bases at V and 3 bases at J, with 17 bases in the middle. CDR1 and CDR2 (germline): SGHTA, FQGNSA. CDR3 size: 17 residues. The CDR3 bases are TGTGCCAGCAGCTTAAGGTTGGGGGGACAGATCTACAATGAGCAGTTCTTC. Translating it yields CASSLRLGGQIYNEQFF. The full variable domain, in which reference TRBV7-2 and TRBJ2-1 provide the parts outside the CDR3, is GAGVSQSPSNKVTEKGKDVELRCDPISGHTALYWYRQSLGQGLEFLIYFQGNSAPDKSGLPSDRFSAERTGGSVSTLTIQRTQQEDSAVYLCASSLRLGGQIYNEQFFGPGTRLTVL.

This clonotype has more than one count but fewer than ten. This chain joins TRBV7-9 and TRBJ1-5; 8 bases line up with TRBD1. The CDR3 runs to 17 residues. The ends lost 5 bases at V and 4 bases at J; junction bases unmatched: 13. Germline V gives CDR1 SEHNR, CDR2 FQNEAQ (reference sequence). In DNA, the CDR3 is TGTGCCAGCAGCCCCGAGGGGACCGGGACAGGAAATCAGCCCCAGCATTTT. Its protein is CASSPEGTGTGNQPQHF.

In this sample, this clonotype turned up many times. The J gene is TRBJ2-7, the V gene TRBV12-3 or TRBV12-4; TRBD2 matches at 7 bases. This CDR3 contains 14 residues. V lost 10 bases, J lost 5 bases, and 14 bases stayed unmatched. Here the CDR3 DNA reads TGTGCCACCAAAAGTCGGGGGGTGGGGCACGAGCAGTACTTC. Its protein product is CATKSRGVGHEQYF.

This clonotype came up many times. The chain joins TRBV4-3 to TRBJ2-7; D is undetermined. Germline CDR1 LGHNA, CDR2 YSLEER. This CDR3 has 15 amino acids. Deletions cut 0 bases from V and 3 bases from J, with 12 bases between. CDR3 sequence (DNA): TGCGCCAGCAGCCAAGACCCGACACGGCGCTACGAGCAGTACTTC. As protein: CASSQDPTRRYEQYF.

There are many counts of this clonotype. The chain carries TRBV14 and TRBJ2-1, with TRBD2 as a possible D gene (5 bases). Trimming left V 0 bases short and J 7 bases short, with 16 bases between. CDR1 SGHDN and CDR2 FVKESK come from the germline V gene. The CDR3 length is 16 residues. The CDR3 DNA is TGTGCCAGCAGCCAAGACGGGCTAGCCCTCTTGAATGAGCAGTTCTTC. This translates into CASSQDGLALLNEQFF.

Notes on this clonotype: A read error is possible here, since a much larger clone lies one base away. The CDR3: CASSLMGRNEQYF. For the CDR3, the DNA is TGTGCCAGCAGCTTGATGGGACGCAACGAGCAGTACTTC. This chain connects TRBV5-4 to TRBJ2-5; D tentatively reads TRBD1 or TRBD2 (5 bases each). The J call could be wrong; TRBJ2-7 is a better fit for the DNA end. The V gene's germline CDR1 is SGHNT and CDR2 YYREEE (reference sequence). The CDR3 totals 13 residues.

This clonotype was observed a few times. This could be a read error, since a much larger clone is one nucleotide away. V is TRBV7-2 and J is TRBJ2-5; D may be TRBD2 (7 bases). Germline V gives CDR1 SGHTA, CDR2 FQGNSA. The length of the CDR3 is 12 residues. This CDR3 is CASSLGGAREHF. DNA of the CDR3: TGTGCCAGCAGCCTGGGGGGGGCGCGTGAGCACTTC.

The chain uses TRBV7-9 and TRBJ2-1; D is uncertain. V was cut by 1 base and J by 4 bases, with 8 bases left in between. This CDR3 has 14 amino acids. Germline CDR1 and CDR2: SEHNR and FQNEAQ (reference sequence). CDR3 bases: TGTGCCAGCAGCTTAGAGCTAGGGTACAATGAGCAGTTCTTC. This translates into CASSLELGYNEQFF.

This chain uses TRBV5-1 with TRBJ2-5; 8 positions agree with TRBD1. With the DNA end fitting TRBJ2-7 better, the J assignment may be wrong. CDR1 is SGHRS and CDR2 is YFSETQ in the germline V gene. The CDR3 covers 16 residues. CDR3 nucleotides: TGCGCCAGCAGTAAGACAGGGGCCACTCCTCGGGACGAGCAGTACTTC. This encodes CASSKTGATPRDEQYF.

This clonotype has just one count. A single base separates this from a much larger clone, so it may be a read error. This rearrangement joins TRBV20-1 to TRBJ1-2; possibly TRBD1 for D (5 bases). The CDR3 consists of 13 residues. V lost 6 bases to trimming and J lost 6 bases, with 17 bases between them. From germline, CDR1 is DFQATT and CDR2 SNEGSKA (reference sequence). The CDR3 reads CSAPSRGYHGYTF. The CDR3 nucleotides read TGCAGTGCCCCGTCCCGGGGCTACCATGGCTACACCTTC.

Ten or more counts support this clonotype. The chain recombines TRBV7-6 with TRBJ2-7; TRBD2 agrees at 15 bases. J gave up 0 bases and V 4 bases, and 4 bases lay outside the gene matches. Looked up from germline, CDR1 is SGHVS and CDR2 is FNYEAQ. The CDR3 is 17 residues long. The CDR3 DNA sequence: TGTGCCAGCAGCTCGGGACTAGCGGGGGGTGCCTCCTACGAGCAGTACTTC. This gives the protein CASSSGLAGGASYEQYF.

V is TRBV20-1 and J is TRBJ2-3; 9 nucleotides align to TRBD2. The CDR3 extends over 16 amino acids. V lost 3 bases to trimming and J lost 2 bases; unmatched junction nucleotides: 9. Germline CDR1 and CDR2: DFQATT and SNEGSKA (reference sequence). The CDR3 here is CSASGPSGTITDTQYF. Here the CDR3 DNA reads TGCAGTGCTAGTGGGCCTAGCGGGACGATCACAGATACGCAGTATTTT.

As for this clonotype: This may be a read error: a much more frequent sequence differs by one nucleotide. The chain links TRBV6-6 to TRBJ2-1; tentatively, D is TRBD1 or TRBD2 (5 bases each). The DNA end favors TRBJ2-7, so the J call may be wrong. Germline V gene lookup returns CDR1 MNHNY and CDR2 SVGAGI (reference sequence). The CDR3 contains 16 residues. In nucleotides, the CDR3 is TGTGCCAGCAGCCCTACTCCTCGGGGCTCCTACAATGAGCAGTACTTC. Translation gives CASSPTPRGSYNEQYF.

This clonotype was found many times. The V gene is TRBV30, the J gene TRBJ2-7, with D hard to call. Germline V lookup: CDR1 GTSNPN, CDR2 SVGIG (reference sequence). This CDR3 contains 11 residues. V was clipped by 5 bases and J by 3 bases, with 8 bases between them. This CDR3 reads CAWAVRYEQYF. CDR3 DNA: TGTGCCTGGGCAGTTCGCTACGAGCAGTACTTC.

The V call is TRBV10-3, the J call TRBJ2-3; D unresolved. Germline V CDR1 and CDR2: ENHRY, SYGVKD. The CDR3 is 13 amino acids. With 2 bases removed from V and 6 bases from J, the gap between germline ends came to 9 bases. The CDR3 loop is CAISEPVSDTQYF. The CDR3 DNA reads as TGTGCCATCAGTGAGCCGGTTAGTGATACGCAGTATTTT.

This clonotype was counted a few times. This may arise from a read error, as a much more abundant clone is one base away. The chain couples TRBV24-1 to TRBJ2-4, with D perhaps matching TRBD1 or TRBD2 (5 bases each). Germline V CDR1 and CDR2: KGHDR, SFDVKD. Deletions cut 7 bases from V and 10 bases from J, with 16 bases between. The CDR3 sequence is 13 residues long. The DNA of the CDR3 is TGTGCCACCAGGGATCCTGGGACCCAAATTCAGTACTTC. Its translation is CATRDPGTQIQYF.

This clonotype was found a few times. The V call is TRBV30, the J call TRBJ1-2; TRBD1 might be the D (5 bases). Germline loops: CDR1 GTSNPN, CDR2 SVGIG (reference sequence). There are 13 residues in the CDR3. Trimming stripped 5 bases from V and 3 bases from J, with 13 bases between. In DNA, the CDR3 is TGTGCCTGGCGCAGGGATTGGGACTATGGCTACACCTTC. Protein product: CAWRRDWDYGYTF.

Comments on this clonotype: The junction does not match germline at one end; this may be a read error. The chain combines TRBV25-1 with TRBJ2-1, with 7 bases identical to TRBD1. Germline CDR1 MGHDK, CDR2 SYGVNS. The CDR3 is made up of 15 amino acids. CDR3 in amino acids: CVSSEFGDSRREQFF. CDR3 nucleotides: TGTGTCAGCAGTGAATTCGGGGACAGTCGCCGTGAGCAGTTCTTC.

This clonotype was picked up one time. Since the CDR3 does not end with the conserved phenylalanine or tryptophan, this likely comes from a read error. The limits of the CDR3 on the DNA are not certain, so only TCRdb's listed CDR3 is given. This chain links TRBV6-1 with TRBJ1-5; TRBD1 is taken as the D call from the table, unchecked against the DNA. The length of the CDR3 is 19 amino acids, counting both ends. Germline V gene lookup returns CDR1 MNHNS and CDR2 SASEGT. This CDR3 is CASSRSMGDPSYSNQPQHI.

As concerns this clonotype: This may be a read error, as it is one base from a much larger clone. This rearrangement joins TRBV12-3 or TRBV12-4 to TRBJ2-5, with 16 bases that match TRBD2. This CDR3 contains 20 residues. Written as DNA, the CDR3 is TGTGCCAGCGGTTTAAGGGGACTAGCGGGGGGGCTACTAAGCCAAGAGACCCAGTACTTC. Protein product: CASGLRGLAGGLLSQETQYF.

Comments on this clonotype: Just one base apart from a much larger clone, this may be a read error. CDR3 in DNA: TGTGCCAGCAGCTCCTTAAGACTGTATGGCTACACCTTC. Protein sequence: CASSSLRLYGYTF. The chain carries TRBV3-1 and TRBJ1-2; D ambiguous. Trimming removed 5 bases from V and 5 bases from J, with 12 bases in between. Germline V gene sequence: CDR1 LGHDT, CDR2 YNNKEL (reference sequence). CDR3 length: 13 residues.